The sequence of this T cell receptor (beta chain) was determined in a study of T cells in women clearing cervical HPV infection. Turning to the study itself: HLA type could not be excluded as a confounder. Study-wide results and caveats: Richness differences could reflect unmeasured T-cell content per sample. It is unknown whether associations predate infection; no effector/memory or HPV-specific sorting.

Using immunoSEQ multiplex PCR, the repertoire was profiled, and TCRdb retains in-frame clones only, with some absent. Its table lists under 45,000 clones. As for this clone: The antigen is undetermined. The read ends 3 residues early relative to the CDR3; the germline J gene fills the gap.

Cervical HPV DNA detected by MY09/MY11 PCR, typed by dot-blot. Trimming left V 4 bases short and J 7 bases short, with 11 bases between. In germline, CDR1 is SGHKS, CDR2 YYEKEE (reference sequence). CDR3 length: 13 residues. The clonotype originates from a woman aged 18 to 75 with a cervical HPV16 infection that either progressed to CIN3+ or cleared (not recorded which). The rearrangement links TRBV5-5 to TRBJ2-2; D gene ambiguous. Sequencing was performed on blood buffy coat. The CDR3 bases that were read are TGTGCCAGCAGCCTCCCTGTGTACGGGGAG. It specifies CASSLPVYGE. The full-length CDR3 reads as CASSLPVYGELFF. The full variable domain, in which reference TRBV5-5 and TRBJ2-2 provide the parts outside the CDR3, is DAGVTQSPTHLIKTRGQQVTLRCSPISGHKSVSWYQQVLGQGPQFIFQYYEKEERGRGNFPDRFSARQFPNYSSELNVNALLLGDSALYLCASSLPVYGELFFGEGSRLTVL.